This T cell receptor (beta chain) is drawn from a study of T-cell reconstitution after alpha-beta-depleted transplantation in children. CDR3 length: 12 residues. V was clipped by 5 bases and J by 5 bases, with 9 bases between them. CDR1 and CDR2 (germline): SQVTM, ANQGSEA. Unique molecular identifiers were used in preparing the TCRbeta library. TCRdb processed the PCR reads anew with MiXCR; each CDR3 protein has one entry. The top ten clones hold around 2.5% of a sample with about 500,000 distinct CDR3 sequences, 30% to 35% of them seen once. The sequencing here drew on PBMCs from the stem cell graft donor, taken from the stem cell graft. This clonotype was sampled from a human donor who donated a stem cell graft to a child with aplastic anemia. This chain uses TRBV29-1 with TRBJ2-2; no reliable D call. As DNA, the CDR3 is TGCAGCGTTACCCATGGGACCGGGGAGCTGTTTTTT. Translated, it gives CSVTHGTGELFF.